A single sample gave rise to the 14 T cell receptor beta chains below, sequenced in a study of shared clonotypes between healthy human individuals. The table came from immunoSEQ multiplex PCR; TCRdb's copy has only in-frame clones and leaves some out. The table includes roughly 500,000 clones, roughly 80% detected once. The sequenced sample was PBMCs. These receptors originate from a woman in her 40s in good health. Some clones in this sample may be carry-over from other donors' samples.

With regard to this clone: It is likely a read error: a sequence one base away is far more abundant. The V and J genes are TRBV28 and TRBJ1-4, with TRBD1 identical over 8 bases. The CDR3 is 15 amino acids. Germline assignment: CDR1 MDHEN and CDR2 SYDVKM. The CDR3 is CASSFTGGTNEKRFF. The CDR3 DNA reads TGTGCCAGCAGTTTTACAGGGGGGACTAATGAAAAACGGTTTTTT.

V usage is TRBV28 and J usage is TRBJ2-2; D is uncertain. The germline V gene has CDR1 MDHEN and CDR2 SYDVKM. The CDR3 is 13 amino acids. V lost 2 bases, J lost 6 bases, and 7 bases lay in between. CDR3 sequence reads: CASSLDRAGELFF. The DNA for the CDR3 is TGTGCCAGCAGTTTAGATCGGGCCGGGGAGCTGTTTTTT.

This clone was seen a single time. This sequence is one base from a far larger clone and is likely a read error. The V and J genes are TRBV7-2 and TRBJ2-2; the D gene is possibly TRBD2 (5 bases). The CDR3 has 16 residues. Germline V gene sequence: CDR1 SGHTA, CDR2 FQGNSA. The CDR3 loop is CANSLNAEAGTGELFF. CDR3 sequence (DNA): TGTGCCAACAGCTTAAATGCGGAGGCGGGCACCGGGGAGCTGTTTTTT.

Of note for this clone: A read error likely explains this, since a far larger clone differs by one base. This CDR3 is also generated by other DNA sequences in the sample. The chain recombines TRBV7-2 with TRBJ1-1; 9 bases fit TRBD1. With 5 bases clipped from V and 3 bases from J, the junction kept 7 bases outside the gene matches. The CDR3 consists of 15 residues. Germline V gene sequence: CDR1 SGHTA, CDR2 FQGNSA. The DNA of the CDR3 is TGTGCCAGCAGCAGGCGACAGGGGGTAGACACTGAAGCTTTCTTT. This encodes CASSRRQGVDTEAFF. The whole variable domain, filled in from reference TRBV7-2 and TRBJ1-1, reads GAGVSQSPSNKVTEKGKDVELRCDPISGHTALYWYRQSLGQGLEFLIYFQGNSAPDKSGLPSDRFSAERTGGSVSTLTIQRTQQEDSAVYLCASSRRQGVDTEAFFGQGTRLTVV.

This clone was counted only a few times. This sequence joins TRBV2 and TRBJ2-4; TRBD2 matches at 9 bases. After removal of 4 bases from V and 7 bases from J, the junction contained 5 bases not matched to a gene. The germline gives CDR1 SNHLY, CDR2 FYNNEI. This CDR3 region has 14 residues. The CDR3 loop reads CASSVGLARNIQYF. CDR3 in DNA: TGTGCCAGCAGTGTAGGACTAGCGAGGAACATTCAGTACTTC.

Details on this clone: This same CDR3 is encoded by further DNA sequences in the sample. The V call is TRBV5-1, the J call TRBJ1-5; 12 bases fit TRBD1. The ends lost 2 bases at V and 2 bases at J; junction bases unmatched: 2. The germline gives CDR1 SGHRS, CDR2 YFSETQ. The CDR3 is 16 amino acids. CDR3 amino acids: CASSLGTGGGNQPQHF. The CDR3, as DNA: TGCGCCAGCAGCTTAGGGACAGGGGGCGGCAATCAGCCCCAGCATTTT.

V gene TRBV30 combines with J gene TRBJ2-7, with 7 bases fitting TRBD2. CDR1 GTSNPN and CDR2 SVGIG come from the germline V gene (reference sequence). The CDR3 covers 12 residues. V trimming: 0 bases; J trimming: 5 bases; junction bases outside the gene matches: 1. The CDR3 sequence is CAWSVAGNEQYF. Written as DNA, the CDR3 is TGTGCCTGGAGTGTAGCGGGAAACGAGCAGTACTTC.

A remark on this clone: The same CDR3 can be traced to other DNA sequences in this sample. The CDR3 DNA reads as TGCAGCGTTGATGCTAGCGGGAGTTCCTACGAGCAGTACTTC. Amino acids: CSVDASGSSYEQYF. This chain uses TRBV29-1 with TRBJ2-7; TRBD2 aligns across 10 bases. This CDR3 contains 14 residues. CDR1 SQVTM and CDR2 ANQGSEA come from the germline V gene. The ends lost 3 bases at V and 1 base at J; junction bases unmatched: 3.

The CDR3 reads CASSPAASYQETQYF. Written as DNA, the CDR3 is TGTGCCAGCTCACCGGCGGCATCGTACCAAGAGACCCAGTACTTC. The rearrangement joins TRBV18 to TRBJ2-5; D gene uncertain. Trimming took off 3 bases at V and 0 bases at J, with 11 bases between the two ends. From germline, CDR1 is KGHSH and CDR2 LQKENI. This CDR3 has 15 residues.

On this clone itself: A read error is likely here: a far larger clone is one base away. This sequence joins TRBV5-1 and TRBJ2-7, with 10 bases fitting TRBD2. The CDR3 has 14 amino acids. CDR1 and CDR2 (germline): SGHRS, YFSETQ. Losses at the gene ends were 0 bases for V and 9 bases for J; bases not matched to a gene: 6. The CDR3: CASSLEPAGGWQYF. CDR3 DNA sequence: TGCGCCAGCAGCTTGGAACCAGCGGGAGGGTGGCAGTACTTC.

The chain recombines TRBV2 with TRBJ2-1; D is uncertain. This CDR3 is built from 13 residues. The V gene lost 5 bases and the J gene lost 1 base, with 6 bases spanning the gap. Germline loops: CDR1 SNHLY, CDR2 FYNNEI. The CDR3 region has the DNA TGTGCCAGCAGTTTGGGGTCCTACAATGAGCAGTTCTTC. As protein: CASSLGSYNEQFF.

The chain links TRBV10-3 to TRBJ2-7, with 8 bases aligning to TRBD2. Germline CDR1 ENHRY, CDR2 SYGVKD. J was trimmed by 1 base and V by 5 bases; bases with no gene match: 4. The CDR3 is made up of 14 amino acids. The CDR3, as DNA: TGTGCCATCAGTTTCCAGCGGGAGTCCTACGAGCAGTACTTC. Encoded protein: CAISFQRESYEQYF.

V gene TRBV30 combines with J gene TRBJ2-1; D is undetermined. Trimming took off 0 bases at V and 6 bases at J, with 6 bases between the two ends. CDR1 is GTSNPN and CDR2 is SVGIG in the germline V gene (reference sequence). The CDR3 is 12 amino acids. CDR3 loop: CAWSVVFNEQFF. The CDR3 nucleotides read TGTGCCTGGAGTGTCGTGTTCAATGAGCAGTTCTTC.

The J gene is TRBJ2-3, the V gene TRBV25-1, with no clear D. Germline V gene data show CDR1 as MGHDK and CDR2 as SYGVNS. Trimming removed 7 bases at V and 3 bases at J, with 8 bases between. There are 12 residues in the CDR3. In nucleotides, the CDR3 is TGTGCCAGCACCTCCCATACAGATACGCAGTATTTT. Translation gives CASTSHTDTQYF.